The clone carrying this T cell receptor (beta chain) has a count of ten or more. Its antigen is as yet unknown. Each patient was aged 18 to 65 and had newly diagnosed hyperthyroidism of under 2 months' duration. It was uncontrolled infection, other autoimmune disease, pregnancy or lactation that excluded patients. Isolation of PBMCs was performed on 9.5 to 10 ml fresh peripheral blood. The data derive from a study of T cells in Graves' hyperthyroidism and ophthalmopathy. What was amplified from RNA transcripts were TCR beta CDR3 regions. TCR CDR3 regions were first amplified by RT-PCR with HTBI primers. Each CDR3 protein is one row after TCRdb ran MiXCR on the multiplex PCR reads. In the table there are 350,000 to 450,000 distinct CDR3 sequences, roughly 14% of which are singletons. General observations from the study: The blood repertoire included most of the expanded thyroid clonotypes above 0.001.

This CDR3 has 11 residues. V lost 6 bases to trimming and J lost 7 bases, with 10 bases between them. Germline lookup yields CDR1 MDHEN and CDR2 SYDVKM. The sequencing input was blood. The sequence was collected from a woman aged 60-70 years with Graves' hyperthyroidism. V gene TRBV28 combines with J gene TRBJ2-7; D call uncertain. The CDR3, as DNA: TGTGCCAGCAGCCGGGTGGGGGAGCAGTACTTC. It translates to CASSRVGEQYF.